These 10 T cell receptor beta chains were all obtained from the same sample, sequenced in a study of blood T cell repertoires in COVID-19 (dated by TCRdb to the early 2020s). Library construction relied on the immunoSEQ multiplex PCR assay. TCRdb carries this immuneACCESS record with in-frame sequences only. Its versions omit some clonotypes, under half of them owing to an unresolved V gene in the studies checked, with the rest unexplained. Counted in this sample were 85,000 to 95,000 clones; about 83% of them appeared once. 25% of the sample comes from the top ten. Sequenced sample: peripheral blood. The source of these receptors is a human donor in a cohort sampled during active COVID-19.

V and J are TRBV7-9 and TRBJ1-2, with D unclear. V lost 5 bases and J lost 5, with 12 bases in between. CDR1 and CDR2 (germline): SEHNR, FQNEAQ (reference sequence). CDR3 length: 13 residues. Here the CDR3 DNA reads TGTGCCAGCAGCGCCGACGGAGTTTATGGCTACACCTTC. Translation: CASSADGVYGYTF.

The CDR3 region is CASSPRTGVEQFF. The CDR3 bases are TGTGCCAGCAGCCCAAGGACAGGGGTTGAGCAGTTCTTC. This chain uses TRBV9 with TRBJ2-1, with TRBD1 matching over 9 bases. The CDR3 length is 13 residues. From germline, CDR1 is SGDLS and CDR2 YYNGEE. The ends lost 4 bases at V and 9 bases at J; junction bases unmatched: 5.

The chain has TRBV30 and TRBJ1-1, with D perhaps TRBD1 (5 bases). The V end was cut by 2 bases, the J end by 5 bases, with 9 bases between. CDR1 GTSNPN and CDR2 SVGIG come from the germline V gene (reference sequence). The CDR3 sequence is 12 residues long. CDR3 in amino acids: CAWSQGWTEAFF. The DNA for the CDR3 is TGTGCCTGGAGTCAGGGTTGGACTGAAGCTTTCTTT.

There are a few counts of this clone. The chain combines TRBV30 with TRBJ2-1, with 10 bases identical to TRBD2. The V and J ends lost 1 base and 8 bases, in that order; junction bases with no gene match: 8. The CDR3 totals 15 residues. Germline V gene sequence: CDR1 GTSNPN, CDR2 SVGIG (reference sequence). The CDR3 loop is CAWSGLAGVLHEQFF. The CDR3 nucleotides are TGTGCCTGGAGTGGGCTAGCGGGAGTTCTCCATGAGCAGTTCTTC. Together with reference TRBV30 and TRBJ2-1, the CDR3 gives the full variable domain: SQTIHQWPATLVQPVGSPLSLECTVEGTSNPNLYWYRQAAGRGLQLLFYSVGIGQISSEVPQNLSASRPQDRQFILSSKKLLLSDSGFYLCAWSGLAGVLHEQFFGPGTRLTVL.

This rearrangement joins TRBV29-1 to TRBJ1-1, with D maybe TRBD1 (6 bases). The CDR3 totals 17 residues. The V gene lost 4 bases and the J gene lost 0 bases, with 21 bases spanning the gap. Germline loops: CDR1 SQVTM, CDR2 ANQGSEA. CDR3: CSVGGGLFTNMNTEAFF. For the CDR3, the DNA is TGCAGCGTTGGCGGGGGGCTGTTCACAAACATGAACACTGAAGCTTTCTTT.

The chain has TRBV29-1 and TRBJ2-7; D remains ambiguous. This CDR3 region has 14 residues. Per the germline V gene, CDR1 is SQVTM and CDR2 is ANQGSEA. Trimming took off 0 bases at V and 2 bases at J, with 11 bases between the two ends. The CDR3 region is CSVEDPTIPYEQYF. The CDR3 region has the DNA TGCAGCGTTGAAGACCCCACTATACCCTACGAGCAGTACTTC.

CDR3 residues: CSVTSVTADTQYF. CDR3 coding DNA: TGCAGCGTGACTAGCGTAACGGCAGATACGCAGTATTTT. The chain has TRBV29-1 and TRBJ2-3; 8 bases agree with TRBD2. The junction had 6 bases not matched to a gene; V was cut back by 6 bases and J by 4 bases. This CDR3 spans 13 amino acids. Germline V CDR1 and CDR2: SQVTM, ANQGSEA.

This chain links TRBV2 with TRBJ2-1; TRBD2 agrees at 12 bases. The length of the CDR3 is 15 residues. Germline CDR1 SNHLY, CDR2 FYNNEI. With 4 bases clipped from V and 10 bases from J, the junction kept 8 bases outside the gene matches. The CDR3 nucleotides read TGTGCCAGCAGTGGGACTAGCGGGATTGCCCTAGAGCAGTTCTTC. It encodes CASSGTSGIALEQFF.

The V and J genes are TRBV9 and TRBJ1-2; 7 positions agree with TRBD1. CDR3 length equals 13 residues. V shed 0 bases, J shed 7 bases, and the junction held 3 bases outside the gene matches. Germline V gives CDR1 SGDLS, CDR2 YYNGEE. The DNA for the CDR3 is TGTGCCAGCAGCGTAGTTACAGGGGTTGGCTACACCTTC. This gives the protein CASSVVTGVGYTF.

J is TRBJ1-2 and V is TRBV6-5, with D hard to call. Per the germline V gene, CDR1 is MNHEY and CDR2 is SVGAGI. With 8 bases removed from V and 1 base from J, the gap between germline ends came to 11 bases. The CDR3 covers 13 residues. The CDR3 reads CASREGGNYGYTF. DNA of the CDR3: TGTGCCAGCCGGGAGGGAGGTAACTATGGCTACACCTTC.